A single T cell receptor beta chain is shown here with its context. The target antigen is unknown. The sample comes from a study of post-analysis software for immune sequencing data. Findings and caveats of the study: In patients, about 5 TRBV segments were more frequent than in controls, with TRBV5-6, TRBV5-1 and TRBV20-1 among them. Controls significantly exceeded multiple sclerosis patients in normalized Chao1 diversity.

Each TCR beta cDNA library carried unique molecular identifiers. The source material, roughly 0.85 to 10 million T cells, gave rise to about 490,000 cDNA molecules. From the PCR reads, TCRdb called clonotypes with MiXCR, one entry per CDR3 protein. Of approximately 440,000 distinct CDR3 sequences in the sample, roughly 46% were seen once. The CDR3 totals 16 residues. Germline V gene sequence: CDR1 DFQATT, CDR2 SNEGSKA (reference sequence). Trimming at V came to 0 bases and at J to 1 base, leaving 6 bases not matched to a gene. This TCR came from a girl between 10 and 17 years old with multiple sclerosis. The chain couples TRBV20-1 to TRBJ1-1; 9 nucleotides align to TRBD1. Material for sequencing was blood. The DNA for the CDR3 is TGCAGTGCTAGAGATAGGGGGACAGGGCGGAACACTGAAGCTTTCTTT. Translated: CSARDRGTGRNTEAFF.